The clone carrying this T cell receptor (beta chain) was seen a few times. This specimen includes other DNA sequences encoding the same CDR3. This sample is drawn from a study of beta chain features in type 1 diabetes. As for the study in general: On cell yields, gender and age, patients and healthy donors were similar.

Reverse transcribing all isolated RNA meant expressed TCRB transcripts were sequenced. TCRdb's table, derived via immunoSEQ multiplex PCR, lists solely in-frame clones and lacks some. Of under 550,000 clones listed, 10% to 12% are singletons. CDR3 length: 11 amino acids. V was clipped by 0 bases and J by 6 bases, with 6 bases between them. CDR1 DFQATT and CDR2 SNEGSKA come from the germline V gene (reference sequence). The sequence was obtained from a woman under 30 in good health. The V and J genes are TRBV20-1 and TRBJ2-7; maybe TRBD1 (6 bases). Sequenced material: naive CD4+ T cells from blood. CDR3 nucleotides: TGCAGTGCTAGAGACAGGGGCGAGCAGTACGTC. Amino acid sequence: CSARDRGEQYV.